This TCR beta chain was recorded in a study of shared clonotypes between healthy human individuals. Broader study findings: A reduction in generation probabilities was seen for non-shared clonotypes relative to those shared by all four donors. Of the naive CD4 clonotypes, approximately 5% were shared across several donors.

The germline V and J ends were trimmed by 5 bases and 9 bases, with 23 bases remaining between them. The CDR3 sequence is 16 residues long. The germline V gene encodes CDR1 SGHVS and CDR2 FNYEAQ. Clones were sequenced by immunoSEQ multiplex PCR, and TCRdb holds only the in-frame ones, with some missing. Of about 2.1 million clones listed, around 93% are singletons. CD45RO-negative cells were positively selected for CCR7, leaving out terminally differentiated effector memory CD45RA+ cells. On this clone itself: Its antigen is not known.

The sequence derives from a young man in good health. Some clones in this sample may be carry-over from other donors' samples. This sequence joins TRBV7-6 and TRBJ2-1; D not certain. The sequencing sample was made of naive CD8+ T cells from PBMCs. CDR3 coding DNA: TGTGCCAGCAGCGAACTCTCAGCGCCTCCCGGCGGTGAGCAGTTCTTC. Residues: CASSELSAPPGGEQFF.